These T cell receptor beta chains were read from a single sample in a study of T-cell reconstitution after alpha-beta-depleted transplantation in children. TCRdb fed the PCR reads into MiXCR, producing one record per CDR3 protein. The table includes about 610,000 distinct CDR3 sequences, 10% to 13% detected once. Sequenced material: PBMCs from the stem cell graft donor, taken from the stem cell graft. All receptors come from a human donor who donated a stem cell graft to a child with acute myeloid leukemia. Each CDR3 is given with its conserved first and last residue. A D gene is named only where the DNA matches it firmly. Clone size is not always given. Where it is, it says once, few, many or a class for expanded clones.

clone_size,j_call,v_call,d_call,cdr3_nt,cdr3_aa
many,TRBJ2-5,TRBV7-9,.,TGTGCCCTAAGGACTATCCAAGAGACCCAGTACTTC,CALRTIQETQYF
.,TRBJ2-7,TRBV7-9,TRBD2,TGTGCCAGCAGCGGTCTAGCGGGAGGAAGTATGCGCCACGAGCAGTACTTC,CASSGLAGGSMRHEQYF
few,TRBJ2-7,TRBV4-3,.,TGCGCCAGCAGCCAAGTTTTTGCGGGGAGCTCTGAGTCCTACGAGCAGTACTTC,CASSQVFAGSSESYEQYF
many,TRBJ2-1,TRBV11-2,.,TGTGCCAGCAGCCCCGGCCTAGCCACCAATGAGCAGTTCTTC,CASSPGLATNEQFF
.,TRBJ2-7,TRBV5-1,TRBD2,TGCGCCAGCTCGACTAGCGTCTCCTACGAGCAGTACTTC,CASSTSVSYEQYF
many,TRBJ1-2,TRBV4-3,.,TGCGCCAGCAGCCTTGGCAGCTATGGCTACACCTTC,CASSLGSYGYTF
few,TRBJ1-1,TRBV7-9,.,TGTGCCAGCAGCTGGACGGGACCGAAGAGGAACACTGAAGCTTTCTTT,CASSWTGPKRNTEAFF
.,TRBJ2-1,TRBV7-2,TRBD2,TGTGCCAGCAGCGAGCGACTAGCGGGAGTATACAATGAGCAGTTCTTC,CASSERLAGVYNEQFF
.,TRBJ2-5,TRBV15,.,TGTGCCACCAGCAGCAGGGGCAGGGGCCTCCAAGAGACCCAGTACTTC,CATSSRGRGLQETQYF
many,TRBJ2-5,TRBV29-1,TRBD2,TGCAGCGTTGACAGAGGACTAGCGGAGACCCAGTACTTC,CSVDRGLAETQYF
.,TRBJ1-4,TRBV7-9,.,TGTGCCAGCAGCGCACTGGCCCCGAGGGGTGAAAAACTGTTTTTT,CASSALAPRGEKLFF
many,TRBJ2-7,TRBV20-1,.,TGCAGTGCTCAAGGGAGCTTCTCCTACGAGCAGTACTTC,CSAQGSFSYEQYF
.,TRBJ2-2,TRBV6-1,.,TGTGCCAGCAAGAGAAGCGGTAACACCGGGGAGCTGTTTTTT,CASKRSGNTGELFF
.,TRBJ1-2,TRBV6-2/TRBV6-3,TRBD1,TGTGCCAGGGTTCCTTCCGGGACAGGGGACCCCTATGGCTACACCTTC,CARVPSGTGDPYGYTF
.,TRBJ2-7,TRBV6-6,.,TGTGCCAGCAGTATGGACAGAAGGTACGAGCAGTACTTC,CASSMDRRYEQYF
many,TRBJ2-5,TRBV9,.,TGTGCCAGCAGCGCACCACTTGGGACAACCGAACAAGAGACCCAGTACTTC,CASSAPLGTTEQETQYF
few,TRBJ1-5,TRBV20-1,.,TGCAGTGCTAGATTGGACGGGCGGGGCAATCAGCCCCAGCATTTT,CSARLDGRGNQPQHF
few,TRBJ1-5,TRBV28,TRBD1,TGTGCCAGCAGTACGTTTAGGACAGGGAAATCGGATAATAGCAATCAGCCCCAGCATTTT,CASSTFRTGKSDNSNQPQHF
many,TRBJ2-1,TRBV30,TRBD2,TGTGCCTGGACCTCTACTTCCCGACTAGCGGGAGGGGCTCGACAGACCTACAATGAGCAGTTCTTC,CAWTSTSRLAGGARQTYNEQFF
many,TRBJ2-1,TRBV12-3/TRBV12-4,TRBD1,TGTGCCAGCAGTTTAGGAGGGGGCGCGGTGGGGTACAATGAGCAGTTCTTC,CASSLGGGAVGYNEQFF
many,TRBJ2-3,TRBV20-1,.,TGCAGTGCTAGCCAGGTATACCGAGGAGATACGCAGTATTTT,CSASQVYRGDTQYF
many,TRBJ1-5,TRBV20-1,TRBD1,TGCAGTGCTAACAATCCCTTCCAGGGGGACAGGGGGCCCCAGCATTTT,CSANNPFQGDRGPQHF
few,TRBJ2-7,TRBV6-2/TRBV6-3,.,TGTGCCAGCAGGAGTGTCTCCTACGAGCAGTACTTC,CASRSVSYEQYF
few,TRBJ2-7,TRBV3-1,TRBD2,TGTGCCAGCAGCCCCACAGCTAGCGGGAACGGGTACGAGCAGTACTTC,CASSPTASGNGYEQYF
.,TRBJ2-1,TRBV11-2,TRBD1,TGTGCCAGCAGCCCGACAGGGGGCCATGAGCAGTTCTTC,CASSPTGGHEQFF
.,TRBJ2-1,TRBV20-1,TRBD2,TGCAGTGCGGACCAGACTAGCGGGAGAGGAGGTGAGCAGTTCTTC,CSADQTSGRGGEQFF
many,TRBJ2-1,TRBV7-3,TRBD2,TGTGCCAGCAGCTCATCCGGGACTAGCTGGAATGAGCAGTTCTTC,CASSSSGTSWNEQFF
many,TRBJ2-3,TRBV2,.,TGTGCCAGCATTCGAGCGCGTAGCACAGATACGCAGTATTTT,CASIRARSTDTQYF
.,TRBJ2-5,TRBV4-1,.,TGCGCCAGCAGCCAAACGGAACTAGGAGAGACCCAGTACTTC,CASSQTELGETQYF
many,TRBJ1-1,TRBV7-2,.,TGTGCCAGCAACCAACCAAGACTGAACACTGAAGCTTTCTTT,CASNQPRLNTEAFF
few,TRBJ2-7,TRBV30,TRBD2,TGTGCCTTAGCGGGAGGGTTGTCTGGGCAGTACTTC,CALAGGLSGQYF
.,TRBJ1-1,TRBV10-3,.,TGTGCCATCAGTGCCCGGGACAACCAGGCCATGAACACTGAAGCTTTCTTT,CAISARDNQAMNTEAFF
many,TRBJ1-5,TRBV12-3/TRBV12-4,TRBD1,TGTGCCAGCAGTTTCGGAGCGGGGACAGGGGGCAATCAGCCCCAGCATTTT,CASSFGAGTGGNQPQHF
.,TRBJ2-1,TRBV14,TRBD1,TGTGCCAGCAGCCTTTTCCCTATTAGAGGGGGCGGGTACAATGAGCAGTTCTTC,CASSLFPIRGGGYNEQFF
.,TRBJ2-5,TRBV28,TRBD1,TGTGCCAGCAGTGGCCCGAACAGGGGTTGGGAGACCCAGTACTTC,CASSGPNRGWETQYF
.,TRBJ2-7,TRBV5-1,.,TGCGCCAGCAGTTCCGGTCCAACCTACGAGCAGTACTTC,CASSSGPTYEQYF
many,TRBJ2-1,TRBV5-1,TRBD1,TGCGCCAGCACCCCTTTTGTTGGACAGGGGGCTTGGAATGAGCAGTTCTTC,CASTPFVGQGAWNEQFF
.,TRBJ2-3,TRBV7-2,TRBD2,TGTGCCAGCAGCTTCAGCGGGAGGCTCCTCGGGGGCACAGATACGCAGTATTTT,CASSFSGRLLGGTDTQYF
few,TRBJ1-2,TRBV29-1,.,TGCAGCGTTTGGGAGAACTATGGCTACACCTTC,CSVWENYGYTF
few,TRBJ2-3,TRBV20-1,TRBD2,TGCAGTGCCTCAATGAGGTTAGCGGGAACAGATACGCAGTATTTT,CSASMRLAGTDTQYF
few,TRBJ2-7,TRBV6-1,TRBD2,TGTGCCAGCAGGACCAGGCGGGAGCCTTACGAGCAGTACTTC,CASRTRREPYEQYF
.,TRBJ2-2,TRBV29-1,.,TGCAGCGTTGGTTCCGGGGGAGCGGTAGCCGGGGAGCTGTTTTTT,CSVGSGGAVAGELFF
few,TRBJ2-7,TRBV6-2/TRBV6-3,TRBD1,TGTGCCAGCAGTTCCGCAGGGACAGGGAACTACGAGCAGTACTTC,CASSSAGTGNYEQYF
.,TRBJ2-7,TRBV7-2,.,TGTGCCAGCAGCCCGGACGTCCGGGAGCAGTACTTC,CASSPDVREQYF
.,TRBJ1-5,TRBV6-2/TRBV6-3,.,TGTGCCAGCAGTCTCGCGGGGGGATACAATCAGCCCCAGCATTTT,CASSLAGGYNQPQHF
many,TRBJ2-1,TRBV6-5,.,TGTGCCAGCAACGGTAACAATGAGCAGTTCTTC,CASNGNNEQFF
many,TRBJ2-3,TRBV20-1,.,TGCAGTGCATTTTTTCGCACAGATACGCAGTATTTT,CSAFFRTDTQYF
.,TRBJ1-6,TRBV6-5,TRBD1,TGTGCCAGCAGTCTACGACAGGGCCCTAATAATTCACCCCTCCACTTT,CASSLRQGPNNSPLHF
few,TRBJ2-1,TRBV10-3,TRBD2,TGTGCCATCAGTGGGACTAGCGAATTAAGCTCCTACAATGAGCAGTTCTTC,CAISGTSELSSYNEQFF